This TCR beta chain was sequenced during a study of T cells in Graves' hyperthyroidism and ophthalmopathy. Study-level results: The model forecast ophthalmopathy, anticipating it by a median approximately 7 months before onset.

RNA transcripts provided the source from which TCR beta CDR3 regions were amplified. During a first-round RT-PCR of the TCR CDR3, the HTBI primer set was used. TCRdb passed the multiplex PCR reads through MiXCR, listing each CDR3 protein once. Of some 620,000 distinct CDR3 sequences listed, about a sixth are singletons. Germline loops: CDR1 LGHNT, CDR2 FRNRAP. V dropped 7 bases and J dropped 1; count of bases not matched to a gene: 8. CDR3 size: 15 residues. This clonotype was seen at least ten times. The target antigen is unknown. The authors took PBMCs from 10 ml fresh peripheral blood. Sequencing used blood. This TCR was recovered from a woman under 40 with Graves' hyperthyroidism. The genes are TRBV12-5 and TRBJ1-1; 8 nucleotides align to TRBD1. CDR3 DNA: TGTGCTAGTGCCGAAGACAGGGGACCGAACACTGAAGCTTTCTTT. It specifies CASAEDRGPNTEAFF.